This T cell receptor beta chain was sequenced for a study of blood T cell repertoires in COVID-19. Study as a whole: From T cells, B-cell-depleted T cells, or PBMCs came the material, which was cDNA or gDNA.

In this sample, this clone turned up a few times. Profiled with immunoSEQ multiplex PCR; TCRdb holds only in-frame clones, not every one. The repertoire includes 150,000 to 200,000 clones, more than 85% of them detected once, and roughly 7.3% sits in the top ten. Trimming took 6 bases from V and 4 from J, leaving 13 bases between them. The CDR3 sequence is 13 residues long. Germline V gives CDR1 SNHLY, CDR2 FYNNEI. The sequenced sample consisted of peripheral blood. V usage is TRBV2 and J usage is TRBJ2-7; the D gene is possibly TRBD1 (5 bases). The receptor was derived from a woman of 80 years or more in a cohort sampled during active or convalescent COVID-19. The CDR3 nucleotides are TGTGCCAGCAGGGTTTTAGGGGTGTACGAGCAGTACGTC. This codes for CASRVLGVYEQYV.